This is a list of T cell receptor beta chains from one sample in a study of PD-1 blockade in classical Hodgkin lymphoma. Assay: immunoSEQ multiplex PCR; the TCRdb copy retains only in-frame clones and omits some. The sample records several thousand clones, 84% being singletons. Sequencing was performed on peripheral blood mononuclear cells (PBMCs), taken at baseline. The source of these receptors is a human donor with classical Hodgkin lymphoma. Both conserved end residues are part of each CDR3. D genes are given only for firm matches. Only part of the rows carry a size: once, few, many, or a class if the clone is expanded.

d_gene: .; j_gene: TRBJ2-7; v_gene: TRBV6-5; abundance: .; CDR3nt: TGTGCCAGCAGCCGCTCGGTCGGAGGGGCCAACGAGCAGTACTTC; CDR3aa: CASSRSVGGANEQYF
d_gene: .; j_gene: TRBJ2-7; v_gene: TRBV29-1; abundance: .; CDR3nt: TGCAGCGTCGCTCCGGGTTACTCCTACGAGCAGTACTTC; CDR3aa: CSVAPGYSYEQYF
d_gene: .; j_gene: TRBJ2-7; v_gene: TRBV5-6; abundance: .; CDR3nt: TGTGCCAGCAGCTTCTCGGCAGGAGGGTACGAGCAGTACTTC; CDR3aa: CASSFSAGGYEQYF
d_gene: .; j_gene: TRBJ1-1; v_gene: TRBV5-1; abundance: once; CDR3nt: TGCGCCAGCAGCTTGGCTGCTCGACAAAAAGAAGCTTTCTTT; CDR3aa: CASSLAARQKEAFF
d_gene: .; j_gene: TRBJ1-1; v_gene: TRBV27; abundance: once; CDR3nt: TGTGCCAGCAGAACGACAGCGATGAACACTGAAGCTTTCTTT; CDR3aa: CASRTTAMNTEAFF
d_gene: .; j_gene: TRBJ1-1; v_gene: TRBV11-2; abundance: .; CDR3nt: TGTGCCAGCAGCACCTCACAGGGAGCTGAAGCTTTCTTT; CDR3aa: CASSTSQGAEAFF
d_gene: .; j_gene: TRBJ2-1; v_gene: TRBV2; abundance: .; CDR3nt: TGTGCCAGCACCCAAGAGGGGGTAACATCCTCCTACAATGAGCAGTTCTTC; CDR3aa: CASTQEGVTSSYNEQFF
d_gene: .; j_gene: TRBJ2-4; v_gene: TRBV7-3; abundance: .; CDR3nt: TGTGCCAGCAGCTTATCTGGAGCCAAAAACATTCAGTACTTC; CDR3aa: CASSLSGAKNIQYF
d_gene: TRBD2; j_gene: TRBJ2-1; v_gene: TRBV10-1; abundance: .; CDR3nt: TGCGCCAGCAGTGACAGAGCGGGACTGCCGCAGTTCTTC; CDR3aa: CASSDRAGLPQFF
d_gene: .; j_gene: TRBJ2-1; v_gene: TRBV7-7; abundance: .; CDR3nt: TGTGCCAGCCTTGGGGCGGCGGAGCAGTTCTTC; CDR3aa: CASLGAAEQFF
d_gene: .; j_gene: TRBJ1-2; v_gene: TRBV19; abundance: .; CDR3nt: TGTGCCAGTAGTCTAATTCGGACGGACGGGTCGCATCCCTATGGCTACACCTTC; CDR3aa: CASSLIRTDGSHPYGYTF
d_gene: .; j_gene: TRBJ2-5; v_gene: TRBV7-2; abundance: .; CDR3nt: TGTGCCAGCAGCTTAAGAGGTCAAGAGACCCAGTACTTC; CDR3aa: CASSLRGQETQYF
d_gene: TRBD2; j_gene: TRBJ2-1; v_gene: TRBV30; abundance: .; CDR3nt: TGTGCCTGTTCAGGAAGGTTGGGGGGGTACAATGAGCAGTTCTTC; CDR3aa: CACSGRLGGYNEQFF
d_gene: TRBD2; j_gene: TRBJ2-3; v_gene: TRBV4-3; abundance: .; CDR3nt: TGCGCCAGCAGCCAAGATCCTCCCACTAGCGGGCTTTCAGATACGCAGTATTTT; CDR3aa: CASSQDPPTSGLSDTQYF
d_gene: TRBD1; j_gene: TRBJ1-1; v_gene: TRBV28; abundance: .; CDR3nt: TGTGCCAGCAGGAGGCAGGGGGCGACTTACACTGAAGCTTTCTTT; CDR3aa: CASRRQGATYTEAFF
d_gene: .; j_gene: TRBJ2-2; v_gene: TRBV2; abundance: .; CDR3nt: TGTGCCAGCAGTTGGAAACCAGCAAGCACCGGGGAGCTGTTTTTT; CDR3aa: CASSWKPASTGELFF
d_gene: .; j_gene: TRBJ1-4; v_gene: TRBV30; abundance: few; CDR3nt: TGTGCCTGGGGACAGTCGAGGGGGGAAAAACTGTTTTTT; CDR3aa: CAWGQSRGEKLFF
d_gene: .; j_gene: TRBJ2-1; v_gene: TRBV5-1; abundance: .; CDR3nt: TGCGCCAGCAGCTTTACTAGCTCCTACAATGAGCAGTTCTTC; CDR3aa: CASSFTSSYNEQFF
d_gene: TRBD1; j_gene: TRBJ2-1; v_gene: TRBV5-1; abundance: .; CDR3nt: TGCGCCAGCAGCTTGTCCCAGGGGGCAAAGGGTGAGCAGTTCTTC; CDR3aa: CASSLSQGAKGEQFF
d_gene: .; j_gene: TRBJ2-7; v_gene: TRBV4-3; abundance: once; CDR3nt: TGCGCCAGCAGTGTTTGGGGATCTCCTGGGTACGAGCAGTACTTC; CDR3aa: CASSVWGSPGYEQYF
d_gene: TRBD2; j_gene: TRBJ2-7; v_gene: TRBV28; abundance: .; CDR3nt: TGTGCCAGCGGACTAGCGGGATCCTACGAGCAGTACTTC; CDR3aa: CASGLAGSYEQYF
d_gene: .; j_gene: TRBJ2-5; v_gene: TRBV10-3; abundance: .; CDR3nt: TGTGCCAGCAGTTTCGGACAGAACCAAGAGACCCAGTACTTC; CDR3aa: CASSFGQNQETQYF
d_gene: .; j_gene: TRBJ2-7; v_gene: TRBV5-6; abundance: .; CDR3nt: TGTGCCAGCAGCTTTAAGACGATCGAGCAGTACTTC; CDR3aa: CASSFKTIEQYF
d_gene: .; j_gene: TRBJ2-7; v_gene: TRBV7-9; abundance: .; CDR3nt: TGTGCCAGCAGCTTCCGGGACAACCACGCCGAGCAGTACTTC; CDR3aa: CASSFRDNHAEQYF
d_gene: TRBD1; j_gene: TRBJ2-7; v_gene: TRBV6-5; abundance: .; CDR3nt: TGTGCCAGCAGAAGGGACAGCTACGAGCAGTACTTC; CDR3aa: CASRRDSYEQYF
d_gene: TRBD2; j_gene: TRBJ2-1; v_gene: TRBV7-2; abundance: .; CDR3nt: TGTGCCAGCCATGCCGTTGATAGCGGGGTCAATGAGCAGTTCTTC; CDR3aa: CASHAVDSGVNEQFF
d_gene: .; j_gene: TRBJ2-7; v_gene: TRBV25-1; abundance: once; CDR3nt: TGTGCCAGCAGTGGAAACCGGGACAACTACGAGCAGTACTTC; CDR3aa: CASSGNRDNYEQYF
d_gene: .; j_gene: TRBJ1-1; v_gene: TRBV4-3; abundance: .; CDR3nt: TGCGCCAGCAGCCAAGCGGGGAACACTGAAGCTTTCTTT; CDR3aa: CASSQAGNTEAFF
d_gene: .; j_gene: TRBJ1-1; v_gene: TRBV27; abundance: .; CDR3nt: TGTGCCAGCAGTTTTGAGGGGGTATGGACTGAAGCTTTCTTT; CDR3aa: CASSFEGVWTEAFF
d_gene: .; j_gene: TRBJ2-2; v_gene: TRBV11-2; abundance: .; CDR3nt: TGTGCCAGCAGCTTAGATATCACCGGGGAGCTGTTTTTT; CDR3aa: CASSLDITGELFF
d_gene: TRBD1; j_gene: TRBJ2-7; v_gene: TRBV28; abundance: medium-sized; CDR3nt: TGTGCCAGCAGTTTAATGACAGGGTTTTCCTACGAGCAGTACTTC; CDR3aa: CASSLMTGFSYEQYF
d_gene: TRBD2; j_gene: TRBJ2-7; v_gene: TRBV11-2; abundance: once; CDR3nt: TGTGCCAGCAGCTTAAAAGCCACTAGCGGGAGGACCTACGAGCAGTACTTC; CDR3aa: CASSLKATSGRTYEQYF